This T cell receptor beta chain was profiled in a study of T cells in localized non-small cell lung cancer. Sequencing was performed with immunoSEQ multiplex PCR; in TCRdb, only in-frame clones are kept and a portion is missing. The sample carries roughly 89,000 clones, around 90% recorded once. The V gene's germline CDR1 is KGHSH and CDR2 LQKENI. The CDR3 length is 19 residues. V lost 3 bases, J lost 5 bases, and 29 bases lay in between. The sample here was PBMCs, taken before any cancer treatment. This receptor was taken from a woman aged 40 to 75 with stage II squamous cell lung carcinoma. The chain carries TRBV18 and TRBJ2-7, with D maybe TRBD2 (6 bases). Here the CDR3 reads CASSPLGRTTGDLLDEQYF. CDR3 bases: TGTGCCAGCTCACCGTTGGGGAGGACTACGGGGGACTTGCTGGACGAGCAGTACTTC.